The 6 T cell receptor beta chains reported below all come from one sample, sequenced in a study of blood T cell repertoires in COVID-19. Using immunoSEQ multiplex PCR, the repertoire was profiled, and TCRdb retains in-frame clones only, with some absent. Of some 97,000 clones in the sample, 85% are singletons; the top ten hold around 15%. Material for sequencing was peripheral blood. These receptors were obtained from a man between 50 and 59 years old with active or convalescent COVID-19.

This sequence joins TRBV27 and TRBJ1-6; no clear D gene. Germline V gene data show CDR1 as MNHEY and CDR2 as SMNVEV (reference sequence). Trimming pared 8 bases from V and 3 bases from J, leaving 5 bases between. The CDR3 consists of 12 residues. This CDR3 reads CASGHYNSPLHF. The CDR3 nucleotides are TGTGCCAGCGGGCACTATAATTCACCCCTCCACTTT.

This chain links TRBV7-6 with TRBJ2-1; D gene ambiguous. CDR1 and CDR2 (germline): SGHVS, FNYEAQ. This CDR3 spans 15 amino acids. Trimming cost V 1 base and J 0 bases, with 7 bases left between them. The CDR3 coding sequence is TGTGCCAGCAGCTTAGATCGGAGCTCCTACAATGAGCAGTTCTTC. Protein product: CASSLDRSSYNEQFF.

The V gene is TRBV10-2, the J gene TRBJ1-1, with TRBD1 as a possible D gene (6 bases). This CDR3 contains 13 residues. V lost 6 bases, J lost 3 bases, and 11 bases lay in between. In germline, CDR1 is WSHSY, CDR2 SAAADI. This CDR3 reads CASSDGTHTEAFF. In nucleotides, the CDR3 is TGCGCCAGCAGCGACGGGACACACACTGAAGCTTTCTTT.

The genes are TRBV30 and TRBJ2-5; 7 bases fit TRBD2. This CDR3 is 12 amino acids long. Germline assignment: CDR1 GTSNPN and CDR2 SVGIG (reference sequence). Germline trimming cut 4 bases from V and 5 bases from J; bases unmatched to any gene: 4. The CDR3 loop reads CAWTAGVETQYF. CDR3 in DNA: TGTGCCTGGACGGCGGGAGTGGAGACCCAGTACTTC.

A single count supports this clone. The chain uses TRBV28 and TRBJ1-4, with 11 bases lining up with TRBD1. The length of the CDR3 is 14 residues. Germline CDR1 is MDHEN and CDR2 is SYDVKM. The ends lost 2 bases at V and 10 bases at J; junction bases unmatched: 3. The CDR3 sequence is CASSLEGQGGKLFF. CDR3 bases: TGTGCCAGCAGTTTAGAGGGACAGGGGGGAAAACTGTTTTTT.

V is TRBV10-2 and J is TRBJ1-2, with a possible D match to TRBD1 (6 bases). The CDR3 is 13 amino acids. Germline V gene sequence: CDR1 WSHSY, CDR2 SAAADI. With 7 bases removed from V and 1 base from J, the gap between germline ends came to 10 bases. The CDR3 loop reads CASKQGINYGYTF. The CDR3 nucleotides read TGCGCCAGCAAACAGGGCATTAACTATGGCTACACCTTC.